This T cell receptor beta chain stems from a study of blood T cell repertoires in COVID-19. Background on the study: Sites in the United States, Italy and Spain provided acute and convalescent COVID-19 samples.

As handled by the study authors: Estimation of nucleated cell counts was performed using reference gene primer amplification. Clones were read by immunoSEQ multiplex PCR, and TCRdb kept only the in-frame ones, dropping some. That table gives V, J and clone size, and the DNA gave D and trimming. The table has about 150,000 clones, approximately 88% seen once. CDR1 and CDR2 from the germline V gene are SGHRS and YFSETQ. J lost 6 bases, V lost 3 bases, and 3 bases had no gene match. CDR3 length equals 15 residues. This rearrangement joins TRBV5-1 to TRBJ2-1; 13 bases line up with TRBD2. The sequence came from a man aged 18 to 30 with active or convalescent COVID-19. Sequenced sample: peripheral blood. CDR3: CASSSLAGGRNEQFF. The CDR3 DNA reads TGCGCCAGCAGCTCACTAGCGGGAGGGCGCAATGAGCAGTTCTTC.